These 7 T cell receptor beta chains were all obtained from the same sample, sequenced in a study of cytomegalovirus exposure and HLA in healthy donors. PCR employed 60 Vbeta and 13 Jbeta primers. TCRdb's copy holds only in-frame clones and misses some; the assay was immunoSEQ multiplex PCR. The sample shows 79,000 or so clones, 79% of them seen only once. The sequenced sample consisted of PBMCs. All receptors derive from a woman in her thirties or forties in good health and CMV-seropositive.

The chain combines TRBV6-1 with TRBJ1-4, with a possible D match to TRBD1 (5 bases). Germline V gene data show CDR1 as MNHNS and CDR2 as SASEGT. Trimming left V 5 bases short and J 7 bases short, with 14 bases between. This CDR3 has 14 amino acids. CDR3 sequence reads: CASSTDSWGEKLFF. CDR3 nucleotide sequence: TGTGCCAGCAGTACTGACAGTTGGGGTGAAAAACTGTTTTTT.

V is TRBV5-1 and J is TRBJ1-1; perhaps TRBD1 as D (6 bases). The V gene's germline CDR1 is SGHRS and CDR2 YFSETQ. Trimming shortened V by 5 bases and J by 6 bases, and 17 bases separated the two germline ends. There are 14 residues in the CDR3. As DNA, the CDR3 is TGCGCCAGCAGAGTGGGGGCCTTAACGCCTGAAGCTTTCTTT. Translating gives CASRVGALTPEAFF.

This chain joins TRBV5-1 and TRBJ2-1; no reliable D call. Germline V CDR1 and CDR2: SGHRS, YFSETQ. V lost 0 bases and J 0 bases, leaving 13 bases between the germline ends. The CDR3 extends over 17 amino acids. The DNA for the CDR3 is TGCGCCAGCAGCTTGGGCCTTCTTGCTAGCTCCTACAATGAGCAGTTCTTC. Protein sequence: CASSLGLLASSYNEQFF.

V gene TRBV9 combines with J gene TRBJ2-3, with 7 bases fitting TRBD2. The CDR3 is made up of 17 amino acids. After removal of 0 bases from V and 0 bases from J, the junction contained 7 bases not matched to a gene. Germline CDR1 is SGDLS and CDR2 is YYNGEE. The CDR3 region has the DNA TGTGCCAGCAGCGTAGCTCCAGCGGGGAGTAGCACAGATACGCAGTATTTT. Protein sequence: CASSVAPAGSSTDTQYF.

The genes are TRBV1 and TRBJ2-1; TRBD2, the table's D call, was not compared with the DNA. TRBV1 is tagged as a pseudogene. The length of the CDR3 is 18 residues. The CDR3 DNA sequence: TGCACCAGCAGCCCTTCGCCTAGCGGGGGGGCCGAGCCGGGAGAGCAGTTCTTC. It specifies CTSSPSPSGGAEPGEQFF.

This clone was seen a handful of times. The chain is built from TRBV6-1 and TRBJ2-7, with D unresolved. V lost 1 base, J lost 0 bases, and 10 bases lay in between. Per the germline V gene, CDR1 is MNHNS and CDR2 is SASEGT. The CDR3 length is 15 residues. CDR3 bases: TGTGCCAGCAGTGAAGGCGACTTGGCCTCCTACGAGCAGTACTTC. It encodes CASSEGDLASYEQYF.

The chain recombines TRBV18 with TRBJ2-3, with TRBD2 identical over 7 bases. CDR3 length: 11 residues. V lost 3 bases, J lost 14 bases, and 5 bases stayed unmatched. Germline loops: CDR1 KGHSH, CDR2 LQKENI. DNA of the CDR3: TGTGCCAGCTCACCCGGGGAGCGGGGGTATTTT. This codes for CASSPGERGYF.